What follows are 11 T cell receptor beta chains derived from one specimen sequenced in a study of tumor and adjacent non-tumor tissue in lung cancer. Three rounds of nested PCR, following a modified ARM-PCR protocol, produced the TCRbeta library. TCRdb called the multiplex PCR reads again in MiXCR, with one record for every CDR3 protein. The sample shows about 75,000 distinct CDR3 sequences, over 75% of them seen only once. No cell sorting was done before RNA was extracted from the tissue. The sequencing sample was made of lung tumor tissue. The receptors come from a woman in her fifties or sixties with non-small cell lung cancer.

This clonotype was seen a single time. The V and J genes are TRBV20-1 and TRBJ2-1; D is unresolved. Per the germline V gene, CDR1 is DFQATT and CDR2 is SNEGSKA (reference sequence). CDR3 size: 13 residues. With 6 bases removed from V and 8 bases from J, the gap between germline ends came to 17 bases. The CDR3 region is CSAISQVVDEQFF. The CDR3, as DNA: TGCAGTGCCATTAGCCAGGTGGTGGATGAGCAGTTCTTC.

For this clonotype: The CDR3 does not end in the conserved phenylalanine or tryptophan, so this is likely a read error. The DNA is left out, because the CDR3 cannot be placed on it with certainty; the CDR3 is given as TCRdb lists it. This chain uses TRBV11-2 with TRBJ1-2; TRBD1, the table's D call, was not compared with the DNA. The CDR3 spans 16 amino acids, including both terminal residues. CDR1 SGHAT and CDR2 FQNNGV come from the germline V gene. CDR3: CASSLETGGRGYGYTS.

A remark on this clonotype: This may stem from a read error, because a much larger clone lies one nucleotide away. The rearrangement uses TRBV5-1 and TRBJ2-1; 8 nucleotides agree with TRBD1. The germline V gene encodes CDR1 SGHRS and CDR2 YFSETQ. The length of the CDR3 is 13 residues. V lost 4 bases to trimming and J lost 7 bases; unmatched junction nucleotides: 4. The CDR3 region is CASSIRQGNEQFF. CDR3 DNA sequence: TGCGCCAGCAGCATAAGACAGGGGAATGAGCAGTTCTTC.

Turning to this clonotype: Germline is not matched at one junction end, which may reflect a read error. The rearrangement uses TRBV6-6 and TRBJ2-3; perhaps TRBD1 as D (5 bases). Germline CDR1 is MNHNY and CDR2 is SVGAGI (reference sequence). This CDR3 region has 14 residues. The CDR3 DNA follows: TGCACCAGCACCGAAGACAGTACCACAGATACGCATTATTTT. This sequence encodes CTSTEDSTTDTHYF.

With regard to this clonotype: The junction departs from germline at one end; a sequencing error may be responsible. V and J are TRBV29-1 and TRBJ2-7; 14 bases match TRBD2. Germline CDR1 SQVTM, CDR2 ANQGSEA. The CDR3 loop spans 17 amino acids. DNA of the CDR3: TGCAGCGTTGAAGAACCGGGACTAGCGGGAGTGAACAAAGAGCAGTATTTC. Protein product: CSVEEPGLAGVNKEQYF.

Notes on this clonotype: A much larger clone is a single base away; this may be a read error. CDR3 nucleotides: TGCAGTGCCCATCGGACTAGCGCGAGAGTCTACGAGCAGTACTTC. This translates into CSAHRTSARVYEQYF. The chain is built from TRBV20-1 and TRBJ2-7; 9 bases match TRBD2. This CDR3 region has 15 residues. V lost 6 bases, J lost 3 bases, and 12 bases stayed unmatched. CDR1 and CDR2 from the germline V gene are DFQATT and SNEGSKA (reference sequence).

Worth noting for this clonotype: One junction end does not reproduce the germline sequence, and a read error may be involved. The chain is built from TRBV4-2 and TRBJ1-2; TRBD1 might be the D (6 bases). Germline values: CDR1 LGHNA, CDR2 YNFKEQ. This CDR3 is 13 amino acids long. CDR3 sequence (DNA): TGTGCCAGCAGCCAAGATGACAGGTATGGCTATACCTTC. It specifies CASSQDDRYGYTF.

As to this clonotype: One end of the junction is discordant with germline, which a read error may explain. The rearrangement links TRBV9 to TRBJ1-1; TRBD1 is a possible D gene (6 bases). The CDR3 runs to 13 residues. Germline values: CDR1 SGDLS, CDR2 YYNGEE. CDR3 coding DNA: TGTGCCAGTAGCGTAGCGAGGGACACTAAAGCTTTCTTT. Translating it yields CASSVARDTKAFF.

Comment on this clonotype: A single base separates this from a much larger clone, so it may be a read error. The chain is built from TRBV28 and TRBJ2-7; the match to TRBD2 covers 8 bases. V lost 6 bases to trimming and J lost 0 bases; unmatched junction nucleotides: 7. The CDR3 is 15 residues long. CDR1 and CDR2 from the germline V gene are MDHEN and SYDVKM. The CDR3 region is CASSPGGGFSYEQYF. CDR3 nucleotides: TGTGCCAGCAGCCCCGGGGGGGGCTTCTCCTACGAGCAGTACTTC.

Comments on this clonotype: The junction shows a germline mismatch at one end, possibly a read error. Here the CDR3 reads CASSLGDRAYEQHF. The CDR3 coding sequence is TGTGCTAGCAGCTTGGGAGACAGAGCCTACGAGCAGCACTTC. This sequence joins TRBV5-4 and TRBJ2-7, with D perhaps assigned TRBD1 or TRBD2 (5 bases each). This CDR3 has 14 residues. Germline V lookup: CDR1 SGHNT, CDR2 YYREEE (reference sequence).

Worth noting for this clonotype: The CDR3 carries no conserved terminal phenylalanine or tryptophan, so it likely arises from a read error. The chain carries TRBV29-1 and TRBJ1-1; D unclear. This CDR3 contains 11 residues. V was clipped by 4 bases and J by 6 bases, with 9 bases between them. Looked up from germline, CDR1 is SQVTM and CDR2 is ANQGSEA. CDR3 loop: CSVARRSEAFI. The CDR3 DNA sequence: TGCAGCGTTGCTCGGCGGTCTGAAGCTTTCATT.